The clone carrying this TCR beta chain was detected ten times or more. This sample's time point: sample taken at primary tumor resection. Unsorted samples of tumor, nontumor lung or frozen PBMC had their whole RNA sequenced. Germline CDR1 reads MNHEY; CDR2 reads SMNVEV (reference sequence). CDR3 length equals 14 residues. V trimming: 7 bases; J trimming: 1 base; junction bases outside the gene matches: 5. The sample belongs to a study of spatial heterogeneity in lung cancer. Using its own MiXCR run on the 5' RACE reads, TCRdb lists one record per CDR3 protein. The data show approximately 40,000 distinct CDR3 sequences, approximately 14% seen once.

The chain has TRBV27 and TRBJ2-3; 7 positions agree with TRBD2. The TCR comes from a male donor with early-stage non-small cell lung cancer. Sequencing was performed on PBMCs, taken at surgery. Here the CDR3 DNA reads TGTGCCAGCACTTCTAGCGGAGGCACAGATACGCAGTATTTT. Amino acids: CASTSSGGTDTQYF.